The T cell receptor beta chain under discussion was sequenced for a study of blood T cell repertoires in COVID-19. Study overall: COVID-19 samples, acute and convalescent, were from the United States, Italy and Spain. The cDNA or gDNA used as material had been derived from T cells, B-cell-depleted T cells, or PBMCs.

The V gene lost 10 bases and the J gene lost 4 bases, with 16 bases spanning the gap. Germline V gene data show CDR1 as PRHDT and CDR2 as FYEKMQ (reference sequence). This CDR3 is 14 amino acids long. Original data processing: Reference gene primer amplification yielded estimated nucleated cell counts. Sequencing was performed with immunoSEQ multiplex PCR; in TCRdb, only in-frame clones are kept and a portion is missing. V and J calls and clone size follow that table, whereas D and trimming were derived from the DNA. The table records more than 60,000 clones, 85% of them present only once. Specimen: peripheral blood. This clonotype was sampled from a human donor in a cohort sampled during active COVID-19. J is TRBJ2-2 and V is TRBV13, with a possible D match to TRBD1 (6 bases). CDR3 loop: CATSRGLGTGELFF. CDR3 nucleotides: TGTGCCACCTCGAGGGGGTTGGGCACCGGGGAGCTGTTTTTT.